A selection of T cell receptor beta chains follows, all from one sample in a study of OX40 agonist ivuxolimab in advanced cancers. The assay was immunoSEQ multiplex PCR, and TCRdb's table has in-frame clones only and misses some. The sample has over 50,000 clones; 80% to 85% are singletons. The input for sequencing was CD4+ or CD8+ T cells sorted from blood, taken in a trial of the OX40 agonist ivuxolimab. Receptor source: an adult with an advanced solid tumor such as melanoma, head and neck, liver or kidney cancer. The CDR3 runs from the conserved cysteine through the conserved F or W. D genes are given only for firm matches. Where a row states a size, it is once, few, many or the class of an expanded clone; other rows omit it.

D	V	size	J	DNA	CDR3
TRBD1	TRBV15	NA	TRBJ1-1	TGTGCCACCAGCAGAGGTGGGACAGGGTTTAGAGCTTTCTTT	CATSRGGTGFRAFF
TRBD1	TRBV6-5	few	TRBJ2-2	TGTGCCAGCAGTTGGGACAGCGCGAACACCGGGGAGCTGTTTTTT	CASSWDSANTGELFF
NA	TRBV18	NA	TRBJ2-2	TGTGCCAGCTCACCGGCGACAGCTCACACCGGGGAGCTGTTTTTT	CASSPATAHTGELFF
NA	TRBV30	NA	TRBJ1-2	TGTGCCTGGAGTTCGGAACGGCGGGGCTACACCTTC	CAWSSERRGYTF
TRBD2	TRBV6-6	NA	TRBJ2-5	TGTGCCAGCAGCCCCTTCCACGGCGGGGGACAAGAGACCCAGTACTTC	CASSPFHGGGQETQYF
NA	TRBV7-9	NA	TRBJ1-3	TGTGCCAGCAGCTTAGAACGGACTAGCTCTGGAAACACCATATATTTT	CASSLERTSSGNTIYF
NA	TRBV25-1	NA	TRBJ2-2	TGTGCCAGCAGTGGTTTAGTGGCAGGGCGGTCCGGGGAGCTGTTTTTT	CASSGLVAGRSGELFF
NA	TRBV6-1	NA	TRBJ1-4	TGTGCCAGCGCTTCTACAGTTAATGAAAAACTGTTTTTT	CASASTVNEKLFF
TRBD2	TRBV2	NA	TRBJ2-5	TGTGCCAGCAGGGTGGAACTAGCGCGCCAAGAGACCCAGTACTTC	CASRVELARQETQYF
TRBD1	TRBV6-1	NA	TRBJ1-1	TGTGCCAGCGGTCCGGGACAGGGGGTGGTCACTGAAGCTTTCTTT	CASGPGQGVVTEAFF
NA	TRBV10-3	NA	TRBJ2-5	TGTGCCATCCGGATAGGGGGGGGCTCGGAGACCCAGTACTTC	CAIRIGGGSETQYF
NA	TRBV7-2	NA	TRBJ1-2	TGTGCCAGCAGCATGGACACCCCGACTTTGGGTGGCTACACCTTC	CASSMDTPTLGGYTF
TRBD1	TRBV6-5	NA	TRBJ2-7	TGTGCCAGCATCGAGGGACAGGGGTGGGGGAGCAGGTACTTC	CASIEGQGWGSRYF
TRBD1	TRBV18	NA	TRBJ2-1	TGTGCCAGAAGATTCAAGACAGGGGGCATGAATGAGCAGTTCTTC	CARRFKTGGMNEQFF
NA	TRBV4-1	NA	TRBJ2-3	TGCGCCAGCAGCTCCCTCCACTACAGGGAGATAACAGATACGCAGTATTTT	CASSSLHYREITDTQYF
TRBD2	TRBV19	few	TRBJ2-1	TGTGCCAGTAGGAATAGCGGGGGGGCCGACGAGCAGTTCTTC	CASRNSGGADEQFF
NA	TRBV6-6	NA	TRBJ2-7	TGTGCCAGCAGGCGGCCCGGTGGGGAGCAGTACTTC	CASRRPGGEQYF
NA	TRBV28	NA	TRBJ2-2	TGTGCCAGCAGTTGGATACGAGTCGACACCGGGGAGCTGTTTTTT	CASSWIRVDTGELFF
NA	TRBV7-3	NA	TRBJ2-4	TGTGCCAGCAGCTTAGCGGGCGGGGCCAAAAACATTCAGTACTTC	CASSLAGGAKNIQYF
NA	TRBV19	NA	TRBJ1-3	TGTGCCAGTCTCCCCCACTCTGGAAACACCATATATTTT	CASLPHSGNTIYF
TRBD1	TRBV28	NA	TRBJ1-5	TGTGCCAGCAGTTTGGGGACAGGCTCGCGGCCCCAGCATTTT	CASSLGTGSRPQHF
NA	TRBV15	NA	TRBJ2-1	TGTGCCACCAGCAGAGACCGCGGATCCAATGAGCAGTTCTTC	CATSRDRGSNEQFF
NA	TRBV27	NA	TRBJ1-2	TGTGCCAGCAAGAGGGAGTTACACTATGGCTACACCTTC	CASKRELHYGYTF
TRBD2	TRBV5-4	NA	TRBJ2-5	TGTGCCAGCAGCCCAAACCCCTGGCGGGGGACCCAAGAGACCCAGTACTTC	CASSPNPWRGTQETQYF
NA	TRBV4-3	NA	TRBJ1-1	TGCGCCAGCAGCCGAAAGGGGGGGAAAGCTTTCTTT	CASSRKGGKAFF
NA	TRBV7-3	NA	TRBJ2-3	TGTGCCAGCAGCTTAGATCCCACAGATACGCAGTATTTT	CASSLDPTDTQYF
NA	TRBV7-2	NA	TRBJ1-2	TGTGCCAGCAGCACTTCCGGGACGGACAATGGCTACACCTTC	CASSTSGTDNGYTF
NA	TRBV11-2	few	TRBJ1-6	TGTGCCAGCAGCTTAGAAGGGTTTGTTAATTCACCCCTCCACTTT	CASSLEGFVNSPLHF
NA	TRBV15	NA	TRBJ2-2	TGTGCCACCAGCAGAGATCAATTATGGCAGATTAACACCGGGGAGCTGTTTTTT	CATSRDQLWQINTGELFF
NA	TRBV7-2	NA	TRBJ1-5	TGTGCCAGCAGCCCGGGGACTGTCCGGGATCAGCCCCAGCATTTT	CASSPGTVRDQPQHF
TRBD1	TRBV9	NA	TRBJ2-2	TGTGCCAGCAGCGTAAGGGACAGGGAAATTGGGCTGTTTTTT	CASSVRDREIGLFF
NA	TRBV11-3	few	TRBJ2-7	TGTGCCAGCAGCTTGAAGAACGAGCAGTACTTC	CASSLKNEQYF
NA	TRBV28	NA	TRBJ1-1	TGTGCCAGCAAGCGGAACACTGAAGCTTTCTTT	CASKRNTEAFF
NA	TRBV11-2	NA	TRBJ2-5	TGTGCCAGCAGCTTAGACGCCGACTTTGGTGCCCTTGGTCGGGCCCAGTACTTC	CASSLDADFGALGRAQYF
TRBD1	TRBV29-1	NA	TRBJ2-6	TGCAGCGTTCCCGGGACAGCCACTGGGGCCAACGTCCTGACTTTC	CSVPGTATGANVLTF
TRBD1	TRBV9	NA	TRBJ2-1	TGTGCCAGCAGCCGTACAGGGGGGACCTACAATGAGCAGTTCTTC	CASSRTGGTYNEQFF
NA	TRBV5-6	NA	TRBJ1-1	TGTGCCAGCAGCCCCGTTGAGATGTGGAACACTGAAGCTTTCTTT	CASSPVEMWNTEAFF
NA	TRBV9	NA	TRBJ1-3	TGTGCCAGCAGCGTCGGGGACACTTCTGGAAACACCATATATTTT	CASSVGDTSGNTIYF
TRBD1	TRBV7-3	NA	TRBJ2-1	TGTGCCAGCAGCTTAAAGGGGTCCCCATTGTGGGGACAGAGCTCCTACAATGAGCAGTTCTTC	CASSLKGSPLWGQSSYNEQFF
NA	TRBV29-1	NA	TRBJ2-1	TGCAGCGTTGAAAGAACCGCGGATGAGCAGTTCTTC	CSVERTADEQFF
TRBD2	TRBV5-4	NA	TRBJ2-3	TGTGCCAGCAGTCCAGGGCTAGCGGGGGGGACAGATACGCAGTATTTT	CASSPGLAGGTDTQYF
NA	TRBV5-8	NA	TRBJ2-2	TGTGCCAGCAGCTTGTTATTGGGCAGCTCGAACACCGGGGAGCTGTTTTTT	CASSLLLGSSNTGELFF
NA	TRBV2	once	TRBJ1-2	TGTGCCAGCAGCCCCATGGGAAACTATGGCTACACCTTC	CASSPMGNYGYTF
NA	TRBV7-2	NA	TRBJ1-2	TGTGCCAGCAGCTTAGCGCGGGTAGGCTATGGCTACACCTTC	CASSLARVGYGYTF